One and the same sample provided the 4 T cell receptor beta chains below, sequenced in a study of T-cell reconstitution after alpha-beta-depleted transplantation in children. For TCRbeta, the library was prepared with unique molecular identifiers. TCRdb processed the PCR reads anew with MiXCR; each CDR3 protein has one entry. The data show around 960,000 distinct CDR3 sequences, roughly 29% seen once. Sample: PBMCs, mostly from graft donor cells, taken 360 days after TCRalphabeta/CD19-depleted stem cell transplant. These receptors all come from a boy younger than two who had a stem cell transplant for SCID, so the T cells may come from the graft donor.

V is TRBV5-1 and J is TRBJ2-7; TRBD2 is a possible D gene (5 bases). Germline V lookup: CDR1 SGHRS, CDR2 YFSETQ. Trimming cost V 3 bases and J 0 bases, with 10 bases left between them. The CDR3 covers 14 residues. The CDR3 DNA follows: TGCGCCAGCAGCTCCCCGGGATACTCCTACGAGCAGTACTTC. Translating it yields CASSSPGYSYEQYF.

This clonotype was observed a few times. This chain uses TRBV5-1 with TRBJ2-5; perhaps D is TRBD1 or TRBD2 (5 bases each). Trimming took 3 bases from V and 5 from J, leaving 17 bases between them. This CDR3 comprises 15 residues. The germline gives CDR1 SGHRS, CDR2 YFSETQ. The CDR3 here is CASSWQGLPGETQYF. The DNA of the CDR3 is TGCGCCAGCAGCTGGCAGGGCCTGCCGGGGGAGACCCAGTACTTC.

The rearrangement uses TRBV7-8 and TRBJ2-1, with 9 bases matching TRBD1. Germline V CDR1 and CDR2: SGHVS, FQNEAQ. After removal of 2 bases from V and 7 bases from J, the junction contained 9 bases not matched to a gene. This CDR3 spans 16 amino acids. The CDR3 sequence: CASSLFSGQGSNEQFF. DNA of the CDR3: TGTGCCAGCAGCTTATTTTCGGGACAGGGTTCAAATGAGCAGTTCTTC.

CDR3 in amino acids: CASSFKTGGNTEAFF. DNA of the CDR3: TGTGCCAGCAGTTTCAAGACAGGGGGGAACACTGAAGCTTTCTTT. The chain is built from TRBV12-3 or TRBV12-4 and TRBJ1-1, with TRBD1 matching 9 bases. V was pared by 3 bases and J by 1 base, with 3 bases of the junction left unmatched. The CDR3 is made up of 15 amino acids.